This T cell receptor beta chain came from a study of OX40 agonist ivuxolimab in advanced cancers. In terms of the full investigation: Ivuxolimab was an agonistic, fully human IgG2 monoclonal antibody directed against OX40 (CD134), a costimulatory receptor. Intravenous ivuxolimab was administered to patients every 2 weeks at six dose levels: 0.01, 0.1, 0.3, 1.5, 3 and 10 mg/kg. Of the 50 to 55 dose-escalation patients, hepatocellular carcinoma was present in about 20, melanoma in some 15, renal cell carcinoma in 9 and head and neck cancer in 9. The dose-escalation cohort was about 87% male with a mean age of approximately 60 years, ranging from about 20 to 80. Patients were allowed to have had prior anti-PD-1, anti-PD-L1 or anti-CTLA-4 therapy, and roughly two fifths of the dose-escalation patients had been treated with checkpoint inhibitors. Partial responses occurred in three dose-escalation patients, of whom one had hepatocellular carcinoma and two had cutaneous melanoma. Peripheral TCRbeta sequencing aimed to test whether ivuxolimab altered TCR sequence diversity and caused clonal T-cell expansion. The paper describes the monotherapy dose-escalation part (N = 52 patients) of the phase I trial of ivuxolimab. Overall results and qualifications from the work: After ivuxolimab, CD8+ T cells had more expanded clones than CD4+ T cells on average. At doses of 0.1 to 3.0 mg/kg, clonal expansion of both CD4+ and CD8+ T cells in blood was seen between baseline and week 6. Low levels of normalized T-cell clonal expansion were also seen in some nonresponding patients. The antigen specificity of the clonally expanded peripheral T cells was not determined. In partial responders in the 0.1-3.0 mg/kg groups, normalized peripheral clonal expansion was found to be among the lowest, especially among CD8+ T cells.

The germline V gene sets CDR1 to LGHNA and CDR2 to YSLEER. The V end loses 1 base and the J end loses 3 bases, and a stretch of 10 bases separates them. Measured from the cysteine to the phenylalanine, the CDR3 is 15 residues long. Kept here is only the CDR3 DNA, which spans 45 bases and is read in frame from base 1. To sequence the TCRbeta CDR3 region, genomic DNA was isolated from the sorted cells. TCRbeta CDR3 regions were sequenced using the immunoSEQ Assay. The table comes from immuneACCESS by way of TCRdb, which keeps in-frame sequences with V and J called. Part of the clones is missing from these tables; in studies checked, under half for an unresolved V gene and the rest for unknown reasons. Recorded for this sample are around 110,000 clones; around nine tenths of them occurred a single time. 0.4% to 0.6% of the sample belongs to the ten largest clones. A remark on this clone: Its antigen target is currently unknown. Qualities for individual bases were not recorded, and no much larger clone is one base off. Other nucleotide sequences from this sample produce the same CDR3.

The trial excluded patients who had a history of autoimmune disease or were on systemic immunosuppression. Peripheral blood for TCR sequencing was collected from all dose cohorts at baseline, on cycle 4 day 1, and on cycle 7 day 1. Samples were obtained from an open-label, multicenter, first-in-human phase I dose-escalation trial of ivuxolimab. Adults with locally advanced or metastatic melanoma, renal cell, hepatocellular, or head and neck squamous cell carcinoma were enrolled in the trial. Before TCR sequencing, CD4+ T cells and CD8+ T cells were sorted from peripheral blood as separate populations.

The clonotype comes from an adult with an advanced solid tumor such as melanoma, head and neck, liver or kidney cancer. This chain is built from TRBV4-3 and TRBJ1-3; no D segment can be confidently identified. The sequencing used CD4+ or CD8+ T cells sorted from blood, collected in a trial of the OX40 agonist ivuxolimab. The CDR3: CASSQVGAGGNTIYF. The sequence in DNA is TGCGCCAGCAGCCAAGTGGGCGCCGGTGGAAACACCATATATTTT.